The 21 T cell receptor beta chains given below trace back to one sample, sequenced in a study of cytomegalovirus exposure and HLA in healthy donors. PCR was performed using 60 Vbeta and 13 Jbeta primers. Using immunoSEQ multiplex PCR, the repertoire was profiled, and TCRdb retains in-frame clones only, with some absent. Of around 150,000 clones in the sample, roughly four fifths are singletons; the top ten hold 4.1%. The material sequenced was PBMCs. The receptors originated from a man aged 40-49 years in good health and CMV-seropositive.

The rearrangement uses TRBV5-1 and TRBJ2-7; the match to TRBD2 covers 9 bases. Germline V gives CDR1 SGHRS, CDR2 YFSETQ. CDR3 length: 16 amino acids. V lost 2 bases, J lost 2 bases, and 8 bases stayed unmatched. CDR3 DNA sequence: TGCGCCAGCAGCTTCTTAGCGGGAGTTCCGCCCTACGAGCAGTACTTC. Translating gives CASSFLAGVPPYEQYF.

V gene TRBV7-9 combines with J gene TRBJ2-7, with 9 bases fitting TRBD1. This CDR3 region has 18 residues. Germline CDR1 SEHNR, CDR2 FQNEAQ (reference sequence). The V segment lost 5 bases and the J segment 0 bases; nucleotides outside the gene matches: 14. DNA of the CDR3: TGTGCCAGCAGCGTAGTACGGGGACAGGGAACTAGCTCCTACGAGCAGTACTTC. As protein: CASSVVRGQGTSSYEQYF.

This clone was seen a few times. The V call is TRBV7-9, the J call TRBJ1-1; TRBD1 might be the D (5 bases). Germline V gene sequence: CDR1 SEHNR, CDR2 FQNEAQ (reference sequence). This CDR3 region has 14 residues. The germline V and J ends were trimmed by 4 bases and 5 bases, with 14 bases remaining between them. CDR3 nucleotides: TGTGCCAGCAGCTACCTGACGGCAGGGACTGAAGCTTTCTTT. It is translated as CASSYLTAGTEAFF.

V usage is TRBV5-1 and J usage is TRBJ1-1; D remains ambiguous. The germline V gene has CDR1 SGHRS and CDR2 YFSETQ. V dropped 2 bases and J dropped 0 bases, with 8 bases sitting between them. The CDR3 extends over 14 amino acids. The CDR3 is CASSFQDLNTEAFF. The CDR3 nucleotides read TGCGCCAGCAGCTTCCAGGACTTGAACACTGAAGCTTTCTTT.

DNA for the CDR3: TGTGCCACCAGCAGATCGGGATTTCTGTACGAGCAGTACTTC. Translation gives CATSRSGFLYEQYF. The chain recombines TRBV15 with TRBJ2-5; maybe TRBD2 (5 bases). The J call is in doubt because the DNA end fits TRBJ2-7 better. Germline assignment: CDR1 LNHNV and CDR2 YYDKDF (reference sequence). This CDR3 has 14 amino acids.

The chain uses TRBV5-4 and TRBJ2-7; TRBD2 aligns across 8 bases. The CDR3 has 14 residues. Germline CDR1 SGHNT, CDR2 YYREEE (reference sequence). Trimming at V came to 4 bases and at J to 2 bases, leaving 5 bases not matched to a gene. The CDR3: CASSTGLAAYEQYF. CDR3 bases: TGTGCCAGCAGCACCGGACTAGCAGCCTACGAGCAGTACTTC.

V is TRBV7-9 and J is TRBJ1-1, with D maybe TRBD1 (6 bases). The V and J ends lost 3 bases and 2 bases respectively, with 10 bases between them. Germline CDR1 is SEHNR and CDR2 is FQNEAQ (reference sequence). This CDR3 region has 14 residues. As DNA, the CDR3 is TGTGCCAGCAGCTTTCAACAGGGTAACACTGAAGCTTTCTTT. It is translated as CASSFQQGNTEAFF.

The rearrangement links TRBV27 to TRBJ1-2; perhaps TRBD1 as D (5 bases). The CDR3 sequence is 14 residues long. CDR1 is MNHEY, CDR2 SMNVEV, per germline (reference sequence). The V end was cut by 8 bases, the J end by 4 bases, with 17 bases between. The CDR3 DNA reads TGTGCCAGCGGACCCACAGACAGCATCTATGGCTACACCTTC. As protein: CASGPTDSIYGYTF.

The chain carries TRBV7-9 and TRBJ2-2; D remains unclear. Germline assignment: CDR1 SEHNR and CDR2 FQNEAQ (reference sequence). Trimming removed 2 bases from V and 5 bases from J, with 12 bases in between. CDR3 size: 15 residues. The CDR3 loop reads CASSLRRVRTGELFF. CDR3 coding DNA: TGTGCCAGCAGCTTAAGACGGGTACGGACCGGGGAGCTGTTTTTT. The variable domain in full, with the rest retrieved from reference TRBV7-9 and TRBJ2-2, is DTGVSQNPRHKITKRGQNVTFRCDPISEHNRLYWYRQTLGQGPEFLTYFQNEAQLEKSRLLSDRFSAERPKGSFSTLEIQRTEQGDSAMYLCASSLRRVRTGELFFGEGSRLTVL.

This chain links TRBV14 with TRBJ2-3; TRBD2 matches 11 bases. CDR1 and CDR2 from the germline V gene are SGHDN and FVKESK. J gave up 2 bases and V 0 bases, and 7 bases lay outside the gene matches. This CDR3 is built from 18 residues. The CDR3 DNA reads as TGTGCCAGCAGCCAAGATGACCTAGCGGGAGGTTCCACAGATACGCAGTATTTT. Translation: CASSQDDLAGGSTDTQYF.

The chain links TRBV27 to TRBJ2-1; D is perhaps TRBD2 (6 bases). V dropped 5 bases and J dropped 7 bases, with 21 bases sitting between them. The V gene's germline CDR1 is MNHEY and CDR2 SMNVEV (reference sequence). This CDR3 is built from 16 residues. The CDR3 region is CASSPLLWEEWNEQFF. CDR3 bases: TGTGCCAGCAGTCCCCTACTGTGGGAGGAGTGGAATGAGCAGTTCTTC.

CDR3 nucleotides: TGTGCCAGCAGATCCGGGACAGGCGAGCAGTACTTC. Amino acids: CASRSGTGEQYF. The chain recombines TRBV7-6 with TRBJ2-7; 8 nucleotides agree with TRBD1. J lost 6 bases, V lost 6 bases, and 4 bases had no gene match. This CDR3 has 12 residues. The germline CDR1 and CDR2 sequences are SGHVS and FNYEAQ.

V and J are TRBV30 and TRBJ1-5; D unresolved. CDR3 size: 13 residues. Germline V gives CDR1 GTSNPN, CDR2 SVGIG (reference sequence). V was trimmed by 3 bases and J by 7 bases, leaving 13 bases between them. CDR3 coding DNA: TGTGCCTGGAGCGCGGGGTTTGGGCAGCCCCAGCATTTT. Protein product: CAWSAGFGQPQHF.

This clone came up a few times. V usage is TRBV9 and J usage is TRBJ1-3; D remains unclear. Per germline, CDR1 SGDLS and CDR2 YYNGEE. This CDR3 spans 11 amino acids. Trimming took off 6 bases at V and 1 base at J, with 2 bases between the two ends. The CDR3 is CASTSGNTIYF. The CDR3 bases are TGTGCCAGCACGTCTGGAAACACCATATATTTT.

The gene calls are TRBV7-9 and TRBJ1-3; possible D gene TRBD1, 6 bases. Germline CDR1 and CDR2: SEHNR and FQNEAQ (reference sequence). This CDR3 is built from 15 residues. V shed 5 bases and J shed 3 bases, with 14 bases lying between them. CDR3 DNA sequence: TGTGCCAGCAGCCCACCAGGGGCGGGTGGAAACACCATATATTTT. Its protein product is CASSPPGAGGNTIYF.

The chain has TRBV2 and TRBJ2-7; D gene uncertain. CDR3 length: 11 amino acids. Germline lookup yields CDR1 SNHLY and CDR2 FYNNEI. Trimming left V 5 bases short and J 4 bases short, with 6 bases between. DNA of the CDR3: TGTGCCAGCAGTTCCACATACGAGCAGTACTTC. Translated: CASSSTYEQYF.

The gene calls are TRBV5-1 and TRBJ1-1; D gene ambiguous. With 0 bases removed from V and 1 base from J, the gap between germline ends came to 7 bases. This CDR3 has 14 amino acids. Germline values: CDR1 SGHRS, CDR2 YFSETQ. The CDR3 bases are TGCGCCAGCAGCTTGGGGCCCTCGAACACTGAAGCTTTCTTT. Its protein product is CASSLGPSNTEAFF.

This chain connects TRBV5-4 to TRBJ1-6; D perhaps matches TRBD1 (5 bases). CDR3 size: 16 residues. The V gene's germline CDR1 is SGHNT and CDR2 YYREEE (reference sequence). The germline V and J ends were trimmed by 3 bases and 7 bases, with 17 bases remaining between them. CDR3 nucleotide sequence: TGTGCCAGCAGCTCGTCGGCAGGGCTCTGGAATTCACCCCTCCACTTT. Protein: CASSSSAGLWNSPLHF. The entire variable domain, with the rest obtained from reference TRBV5-4 and TRBJ1-6, is as follows: ETGVTQSPTHLIKTRGQQVTLRCSSQSGHNTVSWYQQALGQGPQFIFQYYREEENGRGNFPPRFSGLQFPNYSSELNVNALELDDSALYLCASSSSAGLWNSPLHFGNGTRLTVT.

The chain couples TRBV4-1 to TRBJ1-4, with 10 positions matching TRBD1. There are 16 residues in the CDR3. CDR1 MGHRA and CDR2 YSYEKL come from the germline V gene. The V segment lost 1 base and the J segment 7 bases; nucleotides outside the gene matches: 6. The DNA for the CDR3 is TGCGCCAGCAGCCAAGGTTCGACAGGGGGCGGTGAAAAACTGTTTTTT. Amino acid sequence: CASSQGSTGGGEKLFF.

This sequence joins TRBV9 and TRBJ1-1, with 7 positions matching TRBD1. The ends lost 0 bases at V and 2 bases at J; junction bases unmatched: 7. Germline-derived CDR1 and CDR2 are SGDLS and YYNGEE. The CDR3 runs to 16 residues. CDR3 DNA sequence: TGTGCCAGCAGCGTAGCTACGACAGGGATTAACACTGAAGCTTTCTTT. Its translation is CASSVATTGINTEAFF.

This chain joins TRBV14 and TRBJ2-5; D unclear. The CDR3 runs 14 residues. The V end lost 1 base, the J end lost 4 bases, and 10 bases lay between the germline ends. Per germline, CDR1 SGHDN and CDR2 FVKESK. CDR3 sequence reads: CASSQGAFPETQYF. The CDR3 DNA reads TGTGCCAGCAGCCAAGGGGCGTTCCCAGAGACCCAGTACTTC.